This entry lists 10 T cell receptor beta chains sequenced from one sample in a study of T cell responses to AZD1222 COVID-19 vaccine. Sequencing used immunoSEQ multiplex PCR; TCRdb keeps in-frame clones, though not all of them. The data contain 95,000 to 110,000 clones, roughly 86% of them singletons. Sequencing was performed on peripheral blood, taken 28 days after the second dose of the MenACWY control vaccine. These receptors all come from an adult who received the MenACWY meningococcal vaccine as a control.

This rearrangement joins TRBV5-1 to TRBJ1-6; no clear D. The CDR3 contains 13 residues. Germline CDR1 SGHRS, CDR2 YFSETQ. Deletions cut 3 bases from V and 9 bases from J, with 10 bases between. The DNA for the CDR3 is TGCGCCAGCAGCTCGGTAGGGATTTCACCCCTCCACTTT. Translating it yields CASSSVGISPLHF.

This sequence joins TRBV6-5 and TRBJ1-2; D unresolved. V lost 4 bases, J lost 8 bases, and 8 bases lay in between. The CDR3 is made up of 11 amino acids. The germline V gene encodes CDR1 MNHEY and CDR2 SVGAGI. The DNA for the CDR3 is TGTGCCAGCAGTTCCGCTGGGGGCTACACCTTC. Protein product: CASSSAGGYTF.

This clone was found once. The gene calls are TRBV15 and TRBJ1-4; 8 bases map to TRBD1. V gave up 5 bases and J gave up 8 bases; unmatched junction bases: 13. Germline V lookup: CDR1 LNHNV, CDR2 YYDKDF (reference sequence). This CDR3 comprises 16 residues. CDR3 DNA sequence: TGTGCCACCAGCCCCCTCCAGGGGGCGATGAGAGAAAAACTGTTTTTT. Protein product: CATSPLQGAMREKLFF.

The rearrangement joins TRBV6-5 to TRBJ2-7, with 12 bases fitting TRBD1. The germline gives CDR1 MNHEY, CDR2 SVGAGI. Germline trimming cut 5 bases from V and 3 bases from J; bases unmatched to any gene: 5. The CDR3 is 15 residues long. The CDR3 DNA sequence: TGTGCCAGCAGTCGGGACAGGGGGCTCAACTACGAGCAGTACTTC. Protein product: CASSRDRGLNYEQYF.

In nucleotides, the CDR3 is TGTGCCTGGAGTGAAGGAAGGGACAATCAGCCCCAGCATTTT. Translating gives CAWSEGRDNQPQHF. The gene calls are TRBV30 and TRBJ1-5, with no clear D. CDR1 GTSNPN and CDR2 SVGIG come from the germline V gene (reference sequence). Between the trimmed V and J ends, which lost 1 base and 3 bases, there was a span of 10 bases. This CDR3 is built from 14 residues. Full variable domain (outside the CDR3, taken from reference TRBV30 and TRBJ1-5): SQTIHQWPATLVQPVGSPLSLECTVEGTSNPNLYWYRQAAGRGLQLLFYSVGIGQISSEVPQNLSASRPQDRQFILSSKKLLLSDSGFYLCAWSEGRDNQPQHFGDGTRLSIL.

The chain employs TRBV6-2 or TRBV6-3 and TRBJ2-3, with unresolved D. This CDR3 is built from 17 residues. CDR1 is MNHEY and CDR2 is SVGEGT in the germline V gene. Deletions cut 2 bases from V and 0 bases from J, with 15 bases between. The CDR3 region has the DNA TGTGCCAGCAGTTACGTACCGGTGGGATCGAGCACAGATACGCAGTATTTT. Translated: CASSYVPVGSSTDTQYF.

The chain couples TRBV5-1 to TRBJ2-7; the match to TRBD2 covers 7 bases. The germline CDR1 and CDR2 sequences are SGHRS and YFSETQ. The CDR3 contains 14 residues. J gave up 0 bases and V 4 bases, and 4 bases lay outside the gene matches. The CDR3 sequence is CASSAGGSSYEQYF. CDR3 nucleotide sequence: TGCGCCAGCAGCGCCGGCGGGAGCTCCTACGAGCAGTACTTC.

The chain combines TRBV4-1 with TRBJ1-4; D possibly corresponds to TRBD1 (5 bases). Germline CDR1 reads MGHRA; CDR2 reads YSYEKL. V was cut by 6 bases and J by 5 bases, with 16 bases left in between. This CDR3 has 15 amino acids. CDR3 region: CASRPAGTRNEKLFF. In DNA, the CDR3 is TGCGCCAGCAGACCTGCCGGGACCCGGAATGAAAAACTGTTTTTT.

The J gene is TRBJ1-4, the V gene TRBV28; D remains unclear. With 6 bases removed from V and 4 bases from J, the gap between germline ends came to 9 bases. This CDR3 contains 13 residues. Looked up from germline, CDR1 is MDHEN and CDR2 is SYDVKM. This CDR3 is CASRNTDNEKLFF. The DNA of the CDR3 is TGTGCCAGCAGGAATACTGATAATGAAAAACTGTTTTTT.

The chain couples TRBV7-9 to TRBJ2-5; 7 bases line up with TRBD1. V was pared by 2 bases and J by 2 bases, with 2 bases of the junction left unmatched. Germline CDR1 is SEHNR and CDR2 is FQNEAQ (reference sequence). There are 14 residues in the CDR3. CDR3 region: CASSLSTGQETQYF. In nucleotides, the CDR3 is TGTGCCAGCAGCTTATCGACAGGGCAAGAGACCCAGTACTTC.